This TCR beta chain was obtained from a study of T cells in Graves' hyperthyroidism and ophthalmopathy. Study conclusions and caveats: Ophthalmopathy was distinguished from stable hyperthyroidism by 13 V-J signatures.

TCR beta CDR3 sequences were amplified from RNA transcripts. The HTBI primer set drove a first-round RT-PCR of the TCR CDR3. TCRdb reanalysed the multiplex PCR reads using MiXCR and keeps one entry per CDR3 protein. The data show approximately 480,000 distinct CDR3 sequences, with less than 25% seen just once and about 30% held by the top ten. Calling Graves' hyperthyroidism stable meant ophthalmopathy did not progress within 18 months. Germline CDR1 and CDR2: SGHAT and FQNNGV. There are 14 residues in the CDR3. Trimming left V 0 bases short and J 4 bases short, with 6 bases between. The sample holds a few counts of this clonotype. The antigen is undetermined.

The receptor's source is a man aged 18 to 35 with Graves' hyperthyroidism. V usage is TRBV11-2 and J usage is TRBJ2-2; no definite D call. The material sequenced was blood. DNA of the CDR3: TGTGCCAGCAGCTTAGAACCTTTCACCGGGGAGCTGTTTTTT. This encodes CASSLEPFTGELFF.